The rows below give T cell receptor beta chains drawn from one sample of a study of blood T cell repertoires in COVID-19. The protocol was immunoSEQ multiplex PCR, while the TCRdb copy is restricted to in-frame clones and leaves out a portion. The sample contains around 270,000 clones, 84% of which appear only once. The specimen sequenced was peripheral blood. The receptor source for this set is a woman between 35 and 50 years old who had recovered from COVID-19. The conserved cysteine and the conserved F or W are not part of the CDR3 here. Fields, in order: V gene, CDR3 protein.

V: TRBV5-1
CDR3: ASSLMWGPYEQY

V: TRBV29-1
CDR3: SVGGNSNQPQH

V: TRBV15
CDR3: ATSRDGEPNTEAF

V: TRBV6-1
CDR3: ASSEAGRVVYEQY

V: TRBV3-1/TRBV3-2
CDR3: ASSQDRGGWDNSPLH

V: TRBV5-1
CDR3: ASSESGSLMNGYT

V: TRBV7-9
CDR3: ASSFSLNTEAF

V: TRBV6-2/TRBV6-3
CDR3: ASSRDTFSYNEQF

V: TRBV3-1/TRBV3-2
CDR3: ASSPWTSGEGGTGELF

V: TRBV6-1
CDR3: ASSEGTGLKPQH

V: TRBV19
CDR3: ASRDYGYT

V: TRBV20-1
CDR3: SARVEEQF